This entry is about one T cell receptor beta chain. This clonotype was recorded at least ten times. The clone's antigen remains unknown. No much larger clone is present one base from it, and per-base qualities are unavailable. The data were taken from a study of identical twins (dated by TCRdb to about 2016). At the level of the whole study: TCR alpha and beta repertoires from monozygotic twins, unrelated adults of various ages and cord blood were deep-sequenced to test whether fetal clonotypes persist. To rule out contamination, replicate twin experiments were performed at different times with different library preparation protocols. The investigation overall reported the following: Abundant cord blood beta clonotypes carried fewer insertions; young adult naive repertoires showed a weaker similar trend, while memory repertoires showed none. Compared with coincidental sharing between unrelated individuals, out-of-frame TCR alpha sequences shared between twins showed an excess of sequences with low generation probability. Invariant T cells such as MAIT and iNKT could partly confound zero-insertion analyses, though diverse VJ usage argued against this for most clonotypes. Because the same donors could not be followed over many years, the conclusions relied on cross-sectional statistical analysis. Recombination models systematically underestimated out-of-frame TCR alpha sharing in monozygotic twins but agreed with sharing between unrelated individuals. Excess twin sharing in beta out-of-frame sequences was weaker because fewer shared sequences lowered the signal-to-noise ratio.

V is clipped by 2 bases and J by 1 base, and the sequence between their germline boundaries is 11 bases long. The CDR3 covers 16 residues, taking in both the cysteine and the phenylalanine. This entry keeps only the CDR3 DNA: 48 bases, framed from base 1. According to the germline V gene, CDR1 reads MNHEY and CDR2 reads SVGAGI. Every donor in the study was a healthy Caucasian. The twin cohort consisted of three pairs of female monozygotic twins, all aged roughly 18 to 29 years. Peripheral blood mononuclear cells were used as the source from which RNA for TCR libraries was isolated. Receptor libraries were prepared by 5' RACE. For sequencing, an Illumina HiSeq 2000 was employed. Template switching added a universal primer binding site, and the final cDNA carried a unique molecular identifier that allowed TCR cDNA molecules to be counted accurately. Specific primers in the conserved constant-segment region were used to synthesize first-strand cDNA for TCR alpha and beta chains. Each cDNA library was double barcoded, with a SMART-Mk sample barcode plus Illumina barcodes, to control for contamination. Two successive PCR steps introduced TruSeq adapter sequences along with Illumina sample barcodes. Sequencing of the TCR alpha and beta cDNA libraries was done on the Illumina HiSeq platform using custom primers. Regarding the original processing steps: Raw reads were processed with MiGEC to extract unique molecular identifiers, and MiXCR was used to determine CDR3 positions. For each individual, recombination models were inferred using an EM algorithm with the repgenHMM and IGoR tools. The analysis of shared clonotypes was done with the tcR package in R, with sharing normalized by the product of cloneset sizes. Out-of-frame nonproductive sequences were analyzed to study raw recombination free of thymic and clonal selection effects. TCRdb reworked the public reads: Q25 trimming with fastp, MiXCR clone assembly, productive beta chains retained. Every distinct CDR3 protein forms one entry, paired with its most common genes and DNA. The V and J calls were determined by TCRdb, not by the authors. Within this sample are about 660,000 distinct CDR3 sequences, with roughly 8% of them counted one time only. The ten largest clonotypes hold 0.98% of the sample.

This sample was also put to use in a study of yellow fever vaccine responses in identical twins. The other study reports the following: According to the authors, the vaccine-induced T cell response in identical twins seemed to be partly convergent and partly specific to each individual. The study precisely tracked vaccine-responding T cell clones in identical twins.

The source material was PBMCs. This clonotype was obtained from a woman younger than 30 in good health. The chain joins TRBV6-5 to TRBJ2-2; tentative D gene TRBD2, with 5 bases matching. The DNA sequence follows: TGTGCCAGCAGTTACCCTCCGGGGTGGAACACCGGGGAGCTGTTTTTT. This codes for CASSYPPGWNTGELFF.